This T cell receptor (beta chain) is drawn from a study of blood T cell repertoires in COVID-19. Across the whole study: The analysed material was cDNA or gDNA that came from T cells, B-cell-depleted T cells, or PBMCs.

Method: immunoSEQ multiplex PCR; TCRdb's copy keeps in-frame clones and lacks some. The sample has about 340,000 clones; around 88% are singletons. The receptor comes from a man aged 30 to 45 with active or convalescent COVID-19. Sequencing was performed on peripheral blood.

The CDR3: CARQGGGGYTF. DNA for the CDR3: TGTGCCCGCCAGGGGGGAGGTGGCTACACCTTC. The chain recombines TRBV21-1 with TRBJ1-2; TRBD1, as called in the table, went unchecked against the DNA. TRBV21-1 is noted as a pseudogene. The CDR3 has 11 residues.